This T cell receptor beta chain originates from a study of T cell responses to AZD1222 COVID-19 vaccine (dated by TCRdb to the early 2020s). Looking at the study overall: A total of approximately 240 trial participants underwent TCR sequencing, of whom around 200 received two doses of AZD1222 and about 26 received two doses of the MenACWY control vaccine. Enrollment into the trials was organized by age into subgroups of 18-55, 56-69 and 70-plus years, and those subgroups contained about 160, 30 and 59 TCR-sequenced participants, respectively. Study-level results and caveats: In the small 56-69-year group, the increase in depth fell short of significance, most likely because of low power. Spike-specific TCR breadth and depth rose significantly after two AZD1222 doses compared with day 0 and with MenACWY recipients. Nearly half of unique spike-specific TCRs reportedly recognized epitopes outside regions mutated in the B.1.351 and B.1.1.7 variants. Because no samples from the day 14 peak response were available, repertoires could be characterized only after the peak T cell response. Only 5 to 7 AZD1222 recipients were SARS-CoV-2 seropositive at baseline, limiting conclusions about previously exposed vaccinees. Participants were mostly white British, with more females than males. The authors suggested clonal diversity may have been underestimated. The whole spike protein was spanned by vaccine-associated CD4 TCRs, and dominant responses were seen in regions 160-218 and 743-854.

The CDR3 regions of human TCRbeta chains were analyzed by immunosequencing. As for how the authors treated the data: TCRs in the repertoires were compared against a reference library of SARS-CoV-2-specific TCRs that had been generated with the MIRA antigen-specificity platform. Breadth was defined as the fraction of unique TCRs that were SARS-CoV-2-associated, and depth was defined as the fraction of total T cells that were SARS-CoV-2-associated. Using the MIRA data, each spike-specific TCR was mapped to the spike region that the TCR reacts to and placed in a CD4 or CD8 class. Log10-transformed breadth and depth values were compared by one-way ANOVA with Sidak's multiple comparisons tests. Held by TCRdb, this immuneACCESS table contains in-frame sequences only and omits some clones. Under half of the omission traces to an unresolved V gene where checked; the cause of the rest is unknown. The DNA gave D and trimming, while V, J and clone size come from that table. This sample comprises 70,000 to 90,000 clones, over 75% of them detected only once. The top ten clones comprise 18% of the sample.

About this clone: It has no known antigen specificity. There are no base qualities to consult, and no much larger clone falls within one base.

Taken from cysteine to phenylalanine, the CDR3 has 15 residues. CDR3 DNA is the only sequence kept; it has 45 bases, read in frame from the first base. The germline V gene encodes CDR1 DFQATT and CDR2 SNEGSKA (reference sequence). From V the trimming removes 3 bases and from J it removes 1 base, while the gene matches leave 7 bases of the junction unaccounted for. The meaning of the sample's time point label: about 28 days (+/-7) after the second vaccine dose. AZD1222 recipients given second doses at about 4 weeks or at about 12 weeks were pooled, since spike-specific TCR depth and breadth were not found to differ between the two schedules. The vaccinee samples were drawn from two UK trials, COV001 and COV002, one of which was a single-blind randomized controlled phase 2/3 trial testing AZD1222 (ChAdOx1 nCoV-19) in healthy adults. Trial participant PBMC samples were collected at day 0 and day 28 after the second dose for TCRbeta chain sequencing.

The source was peripheral blood, collected 28 days after the second AZD1222 dose. The chain is assembled from TRBV20-1 and TRBJ1-1, with 8 bases in between that match TRBD1. The source of this sequence is an adult who received the AZD1222 COVID-19 vaccine. The DNA reads as follows: TGCAGTGCTAGTCGGACAGGGAGGGGGAACACTGAAGCTTTCTTT. Its protein product is CSASRTGRGNTEAFF.